This T cell receptor (beta chain) was sequenced in a study of CD8+ T cells in alopecia areata (dated by TCRdb to the late 2010s). For the wider study: The study used high-throughput TCRbeta sequencing to examine T cell clonal expansion in alopecia areata, in both the C3H/HeJ mouse model and human patients. On the human side, TCRbeta sequencing was run on scalp tissue and on sorted CD4+ and CD8+ peripheral blood T cells from healthy controls and from alopecia areata patients with either patchy or totalis/universalis disease. Clonality in the scalp was compared among normal scalp (n=4), patchy alopecia areata scalp (n=8), and alopecia totalis/universalis scalp (n=8). RNA came from the PAXgene miRNA kit for fixed scalp, the miRNeasy kit for PBMCs, and the RNeasy kit for mouse skin. immunoSEQ multiplex PCR using 35 Vbeta forward primers and 13 Jbeta reverse primers was used to amplify TCRbeta CDR3 regions.

After PBMCs were isolated by density centrifugation and stained for CD3, CD4 and CD8, a FACSAria was used to sort CD4+ and CD8+ T cells. Scalp biopsies and blood samples were obtained from unaffected controls. The research as a whole found: Compared with mice, TCR sequences shared between patients were less clear, possibly partly because of HLA diversity across the patient population. Scalp TCR repertoire analysis is complicated because resident alphabeta T cells in normal human skin are also sequenced, whereas mouse skin is dominated by gammadelta T cells. Higher clonality and more expanded CD8+ clones were observed in lesional scalp than in normal scalp, particularly in alopecia totalis/universalis, a finding suggestive of antigenic drive.

Library preparation employed the immunoSEQ multiplex PCR assay. RNA was extracted from all samples and reverse transcribed into cDNA, which served as template for TCR sequencing. SuperScript III was used to make first-strand cDNA, primed with a 2:1 mix of oligo-dT and random hexamers. A synthetic immune receptor repertoire was used to assess amplification bias, and residual bias was removed computationally. From the authors' description of their analysis: After raw reads were preprocessed to remove errors, the CDR3 was defined following IMGT conventions as running from the conserved cysteine to phenylalanine. Clonality was computed as 1 minus the Shannon entropy, with the entropy normalized by log2 of the number of productive unique TCRs. Whether scalp clones were CD4 or CD8 was inferred by matching scalp TCRbeta sequences against CD4 and CD8 repertoires sorted from blood. TCRdb stores this immuneACCESS table with in-frame sequences only. Part of the clones is absent; in the studies checked, under half of the shortfall reflects unresolved V genes, and no reason is known for the rest. V, J and clone size were drawn from that table, and D and trimming were deduced from the DNA. The sample table records about 110,000 clones; roughly 60% of these occur just once. The biggest ten clones account for less than 25% of the sample.

This clone has only a few counts. There is no known antigen for this receptor. No base quality values were provided; no much bigger clone lies one nucleotide off. Germline trimming amounts to 2 bases on V and 2 bases on J, with 10 as the count of junction bases outside the gene matches. The CDR3 contains 18 residues, cysteine and phenylalanine counted. Only the CDR3 portion is preserved as DNA: 54 bases, with reading frame beginning at the first base. Via the germline V gene, CDR1 is MGHRA and CDR2 YSYEKL. This TCR was recovered from a human donor in good health. The sequenced material came from CD8+ T cells sorted from blood. The sequence is built from TRBV4-1 and TRBJ2-3; 10 of the junction bases match TRBD2. The CDR3 region has the sequence CASSQPYSSGGLTDTQYF. At the DNA level, the sequence is TGCGCCAGCAGCCAACCGTACTCTAGCGGGGGCCTCACAGATACGCAGTATTTT.